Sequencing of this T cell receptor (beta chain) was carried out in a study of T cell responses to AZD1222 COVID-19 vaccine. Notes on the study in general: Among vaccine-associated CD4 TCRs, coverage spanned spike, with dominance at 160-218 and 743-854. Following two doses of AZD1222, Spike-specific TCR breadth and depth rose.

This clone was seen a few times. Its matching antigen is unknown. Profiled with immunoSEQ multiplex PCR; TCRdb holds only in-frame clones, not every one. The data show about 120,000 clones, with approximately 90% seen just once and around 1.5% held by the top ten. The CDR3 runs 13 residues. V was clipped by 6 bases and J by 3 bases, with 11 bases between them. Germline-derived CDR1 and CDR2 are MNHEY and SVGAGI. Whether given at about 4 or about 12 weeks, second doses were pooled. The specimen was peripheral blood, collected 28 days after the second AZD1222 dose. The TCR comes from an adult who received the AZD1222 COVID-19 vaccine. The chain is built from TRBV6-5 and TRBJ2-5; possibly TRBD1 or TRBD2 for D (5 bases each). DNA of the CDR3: TGTGCCAGCAGGAGGGGCCTAGAAGAGACCCAGTACTTC. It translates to CASRRGLEETQYF.